These 9 T cell receptor beta chains share one sample of origin, sequenced in a study of tumor and adjacent non-tumor tissue in lung cancer. This sample's RNA came from whole unsorted tissue. The library came from three nested PCR rounds adapted from ARM-PCR protocols. A single record per CDR3 protein comes from TCRdb applying MiXCR to the multiplex PCR reads. Of around 120,000 distinct CDR3 sequences listed, 66% are singletons. Sequencing input: lung tumor tissue. Receptors were obtained from a man under 40 with non-small cell lung cancer.

About this clonotype: Since a much larger clone is just one base distant, this may be a read error. The V gene is TRBV12-3 or TRBV12-4, the J gene TRBJ2-1; D remains unclear. The CDR3 has 15 amino acids. The CDR3 reads CASSLQRSSYSEQFF. The CDR3 DNA follows: TGTGCCAGCAGTCTACAGCGAAGTTCTTACAGTGAGCAGTTCTTC.

Many counts were recorded for this clonotype. The rearrangement links TRBV12-3 or TRBV12-4 to TRBJ1-1; tentative D call: TRBD1 (5 bases). This CDR3 is 13 amino acids long. Trimming shortened V by 7 bases and J by 4 bases, and 13 bases separated the two germline ends. CDR3 region: CASITKGVTEAFF. CDR3 in DNA: TGTGCCAGCATTACTAAAGGGGTCACTGAAGCTTTCTTT.

Concerning this clonotype itself: This may be a read error, as it is one base from a much larger clone. V and J are TRBV4-3 and TRBJ1-1; D is unresolved. Germline V lookup: CDR1 LGHNA, CDR2 YSLEER. V dropped 4 bases and J dropped 1 base, with 13 bases sitting between them. The length of the CDR3 is 15 residues. DNA for the CDR3: TGCGCCAGCAGCCTAAAGGCGGCGGAGAACACTGAAGCTTTCTTT. Residues: CASSLKAAENTEAFF.

The CDR3 reads CATSDSGGIGELFF. CDR3 sequence (DNA): TGTGCCACCAGTGATTCCGGGGGTATCGGGGAGCTGTTTTTT. The rearrangement joins TRBV24-1 to TRBJ2-2; D is perhaps TRBD2 (6 bases). Germline CDR1 is KGHDR and CDR2 is SFDVKD. CDR3 length equals 14 residues. V lost 2 bases to trimming and J lost 7 bases, with 10 bases between them.

Concerning this clonotype itself: One base away lies a much larger clone, so this may be a sequencing read error. The conserved closing phenylalanine or tryptophan is absent in this CDR3, likely reflecting a read error. The rearrangement joins TRBV6-6 to TRBJ1-1, with D perhaps matching TRBD1 (6 bases). The V end was cut by 10 bases, the J end by 1 base, with 13 bases between. The CDR3 has 13 residues. In germline, CDR1 is MNHNY, CDR2 SVGAGI (reference sequence). This CDR3 is CAITGRENTEAFS. DNA of the CDR3: TGTGCCATAACAGGGAGGGAGAACACTGAAGCTTTCTCT.

Turning to this clonotype: Mismatch with germline at one junction end may stem from a read error. V usage is TRBV6-2 or TRBV6-3 and J usage is TRBJ1-3, with TRBD1 matching 7 bases. The CDR3 spans 14 residues. Germline lookup yields CDR1 MNHEY and CDR2 SVGEGT. The DNA of the CDR3 is TGTGCCAGCAATTACTCGGGACAGGGAAACACCATATATTTT. As protein: CASNYSGQGNTIYF.

This clonotype has at least ten counts. The chain combines TRBV12-3 or TRBV12-4 with TRBJ1-5; 11 bases line up with TRBD1. V shed 6 bases, J shed 6 bases, and the junction held 7 bases outside the gene matches. This CDR3 contains 15 residues. The CDR3 sequence is CASSERDRGGQPQHF. CDR3 nucleotide sequence: TGTGCCAGCAGCGAGAGGGACAGGGGGGGTCAGCCCCAGCATTTT.

About this clonotype itself: The CDR3 does not close with the conserved phenylalanine or tryptophan, likely indicating a read error. This chain connects TRBV11-2 to TRBJ2-1; TRBD2 might be the D (6 bases). CDR3 length: 15 residues. The germline V gene encodes CDR1 SGHAT and CDR2 FQNNGV. The CDR3 sequence: CASSLAWSSANKQFS. In nucleotides, the CDR3 is TGTGCCAGCAGCTTAGCGTGGTCTAGCGCCAATAAGCAGTTCTCC.

As for this clonotype: One end of the junction fails to match germline, which may point to a read error. CDR3 sequence (DNA): TGCAGTGTTAGAAAATGGACTAGCGGGAGTGAGACACAGTACTTC. Its translation is CSVRKWTSGSETQYF. This rearrangement joins TRBV20-1 to TRBJ2-5; 13 bases are shared with TRBD2. From germline, CDR1 is DFQATT and CDR2 SNEGSKA (reference sequence). The CDR3 loop spans 15 amino acids.